What follows is one TCR beta chain and its context. Per the study methods: Amplification of reference gene primers provided the estimated nucleated cell counts. Measured with immunoSEQ multiplex PCR; TCRdb has only the in-frame clones, and not every one. V, J and clone size are those of that table, while D and trimming were read from the DNA. The table includes 150,000 or so clones, about 90% detected once. V was clipped by 3 bases and J by 3 bases, with 21 bases between them. The CDR3 spans 18 residues. Germline V gives CDR1 WNHNN, CDR2 SYGVQD (reference sequence). This entry belongs to a study of blood T cell repertoires in COVID-19.

This chain joins TRBV10-1 and TRBJ1-3; possibly TRBD1 for D (6 bases). The specimen was peripheral blood. The sequence was collected from a man at least 80 years old with acute or convalescent COVID-19. CDR3 sequence reads: CASSESGGRGAVGNTIYF. The CDR3 DNA is TGCGCCAGCAGTGAATCTGGGGGCCGAGGGGCGGTTGGAAACACCATATATTTT.